This T cell receptor (beta chain) stems from a study of regulatory T cells in long-lasting Graves disease. Construction of TCR beta libraries relied on iRepertoire HTBI primers and on Arm-PCR targeting CDR3 regions. TCRdb re-called the multiplex PCR reads through MiXCR, storing one row per CDR3 protein. The sample lists under 400,000 distinct CDR3 sequences, about a sixth seen once, with about 27% in the top ten. In its sample, this clonotype was seen many times. Trimming removed 2 bases from V and 1 base from J, with 8 bases in between. Germline CDR1 WSHSY, CDR2 SAAADI. This CDR3 has 14 residues. The sample's time point: newly diagnosed GD, antithyroid drugs for less than 3 months. The authors made the TCR library using RNA they extracted from PBMCs. Those enrolled as patients came out of an endocrinology department in Xi'an, China. This sample also belongs to another study, concerning T cells in Graves' hyperthyroidism and ophthalmopathy. From that study: Primed by the HTBI set, a first-round RT-PCR was run on the TCR CDR3.

This clonotype was sampled from a man aged 40-55 years with Graves disease. The V and J genes are TRBV10-2 and TRBJ2-5, with D unresolved. Sample: peripheral blood mononuclear cells (PBMCs), taken at new diagnosis, from a patient treated with antithyroid drugs. The CDR3 sequence: CASSERNSQETQYF. Written as DNA, the CDR3 is TGCGCCAGCAGTGAGCGGAACAGCCAAGAGACCCAGTACTTC.